This TCR beta chain was profiled in a study of beta chain features in type 1 diabetes (dated by TCRdb to the late 2010s). Looking at the study overall: Mean age, gender distribution, total cell number and subset yield did not differ between patients and healthy donors. A total of around 110,000,000 sorted cells were examined across all samples, and a strong correlation was observed between cell number per subset and RNA yield. The study compared the TCRB repertoires of sorted circulating CD4+ T cell subsets in recently diagnosed type 1 diabetes patients with those in matched healthy donors. Whereas all 30 or so donors provided naive and central memory subsets, regulatory and stem cell-like memory subsets were isolated from just 8 patients and roughly 8 healthy donors. Overall study outcomes, separate from this receptor: At VDJ recombination sites, type 1 diabetes patients had fewer insertions and more deleted nucleotides, which implies abnormalities in thymic rearrangement. HLA sub-analyses involved small numbers of individuals, so any influence of HLA type on TCRB rearrangement remained unresolved. Shorter templates might have been favored by PCR, but patient and control samples were amplified and corrected together, so both groups would have been affected equally by any skew. Because cDNA rather than genomic DNA was sequenced, highly expressing activated cells could have been over-represented, although no difference in activation and CD3 levels was found between groups. Naive, central memory and regulatory TCRB repertoires appeared to be more similar among patients than among healthy donors. A moderate but significant shortening of TCRB CDR3 length was observed in type 1 diabetes patients in all four CD4+ subsets.

From each donor, a single peripheral blood sample of approximately 120 mL on average was drawn into heparinised tubes. Using a panel that included CD45RO, CCR7, CD25, CD127, CD95 and CD27, naive, central memory, regulatory and stem cell-like memory CD4+ T cells were sorted on a BD FACSAria II. All sorted populations exceeded 95% purity. PBMCs were isolated right away by Lymphoprep density gradient centrifugation and were stained directly, without culture. So that batch effects would be minimized, each experiment stained and sorted samples in pairs, pairing one healthy donor with one patient. The High Capacity cDNA Reverse Transcription Kit was used to reverse transcribe all of the isolated RNA, meaning that expressed TCRB transcripts were what got sequenced. Naive, central memory and regulatory T cell samples underwent deep immunoSEQ sequencing, averaging about 3.57 million total reads per sample. Sorted cells were lysed in RLT buffer and RNA was extracted with DNase-treated RNeasy Micro or Mini kits, depending on cell number. Each cell subset was processed separately to prevent cross-contamination, with patient and healthy donor samples processed together. The immunoSEQ multiplex PCR was used to amplify TCRB sequences from cDNA, generating 87-bp fragments that spanned the CDR3 region. Sequencing of the amplicons was done on the Illumina HiSeq platform. As for how the authors treated the data: PCR bias was corrected computationally using synthetic template baselines, and reads within Hamming distance 2 were collapsed, with unmergeable singletons discarded. Reads were aligned to IMGT to assign V, D and J genes, CDR3 length, and insertions or deletions at six rearrangement sites. Clonotype counts were normalized to sorted cell number within each subset before computing true diversity and Gini coefficients with the tcR R package. Repertoire sharing was quantified using the overlap coefficient calculated on TCRB nucleotide sequences. Out-of-frame TCRB sequences from naive cells were analyzed as a proxy for the pre-selection repertoire. TCRdb retrieved this table from immuneACCESS and kept in-frame rearrangements only. Not all clones are present; in checked studies, unresolved V genes account for under half, and no reason is known for the remainder. Clonal size and the V and J genes are those of that table, whereas D and trimming came from the DNA. The sample data list 200,000 to 300,000 clones, and around 21% of these were observed just once. 0.028% of the sample is held by the ten biggest clonotypes.

The CDR3 spans 13 residues, from the cysteine through the phenylalanine. Only the CDR3 DNA stays, 39 bases, in frame from base 1. Based on the germline V gene, the CDR1 and CDR2 sequences are SQVTM and ANQGSEA. The junction shows trimming of 4 bases on V and 6 bases on J, plus 13 bases between the germline ends. As regards this clone: The clone's antigen remains unknown. No base quality information exists; no much larger clone differs at one position.

Sequences were obtained from naive CD4+ T cells from blood. Explained via the paper, the cell subset or site label denotes: true naive CD4+ T cells. The TCR sequence derives from a woman in her 40s with type 1 diabetes. The chain couples TRBV29-1 to TRBJ1-5; 6 matching bases give a weak D call of TRBD1. CDR3 reads: CSVVVGAGQPQHF. The DNA sequence follows: TGCAGCGTTGTGGTGGGGGCAGGTCAGCCCCAGCATTTT.